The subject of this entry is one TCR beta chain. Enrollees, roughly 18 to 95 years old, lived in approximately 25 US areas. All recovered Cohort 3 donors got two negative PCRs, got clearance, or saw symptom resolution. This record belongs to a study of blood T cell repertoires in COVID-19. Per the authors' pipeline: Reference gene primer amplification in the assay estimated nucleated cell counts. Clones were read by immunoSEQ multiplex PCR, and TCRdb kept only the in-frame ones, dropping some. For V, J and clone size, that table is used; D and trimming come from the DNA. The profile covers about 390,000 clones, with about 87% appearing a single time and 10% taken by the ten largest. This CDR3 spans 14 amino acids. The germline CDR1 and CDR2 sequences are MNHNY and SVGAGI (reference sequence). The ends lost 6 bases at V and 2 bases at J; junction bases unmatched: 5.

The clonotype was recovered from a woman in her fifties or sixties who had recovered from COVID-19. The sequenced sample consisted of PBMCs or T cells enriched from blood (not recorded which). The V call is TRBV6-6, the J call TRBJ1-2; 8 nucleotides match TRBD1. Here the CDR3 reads CASSRTGTNYGYTF. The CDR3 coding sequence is TGTGCCAGCAGCCGGACAGGGACAAACTATGGCTACACCTTC.